Listed here are 18 T cell receptor beta chains from one sample, sequenced in a study of blood T cells in healthy people across ages. The authors ran a second PCR of roughly 7 to 11 cycles using a sample-barcoded 5' primer and a J-beta primer mix. Each CDR3 protein is one row after TCRdb ran MiXCR on the 5' RACE reads. The sample yields roughly 1,000,000 distinct CDR3 sequences, under 30% seen once. This same sample was also part of a study on T cells of mothers and their children.

Sequencing input: blood. All receptors come from a girl aged 2-9 years in good health.

V usage is TRBV2 and J usage is TRBJ2-1; 8 bases align to TRBD2. The CDR3 contains 13 residues. Germline V gene data show CDR1 as SNHLY and CDR2 as FYNNEI. V shed 6 bases and J 10 bases; nucleotides not matched to a gene: 8. The DNA of the CDR3 is TGTGCCAGCAGACGGGGACTAGTCTCGGAGCAGTTCTTC. Residues: CASRRGLVSEQFF.

The CDR3 nucleotides are TGCGCCAGCAGCCAAGCGCGACCGGGCGTGCAGTACTTC. This gives the protein CASSQARPGVQYF. V is TRBV4-3 and J is TRBJ2-7, with D uncertain. The CDR3 consists of 13 residues. The germline gives CDR1 LGHNA, CDR2 YSLEER. The V gene lost 1 base and the J gene lost 9 bases, with 13 bases spanning the gap.

This clonotype was detected a few times. The CDR3 here is CASSPYPGGSGEAFF. The CDR3 region has the DNA TGTGCCAGCAGCCCATACCCCGGGGGATCCGGTGAAGCTTTCTTT. The V and J genes are TRBV5-5 and TRBJ1-1; TRBD1 is a possible D gene (5 bases). Germline loops: CDR1 SGHKS, CDR2 YYEKEE (reference sequence). The CDR3 covers 15 residues. Trimming took off 4 bases at V and 7 bases at J, with 20 bases between the two ends.

V gene TRBV7-6 combines with J gene TRBJ2-1; D may correspond to TRBD1 or TRBD2 (5 bases each). V shed 5 bases and J shed 4 bases, with 18 bases lying between them. The CDR3 has 16 amino acids. Germline CDR1 and CDR2: SGHVS and FNYEAQ. In DNA form, the CDR3 reads TGTGCCAGCAGCCATGACCGGGACGGGTCTTACAATGAGCAGTTCTTC. Amino acid sequence: CASSHDRDGSYNEQFF.

This clonotype was detected only a few times. The J gene is TRBJ2-1, the V gene TRBV6-5; D is undetermined. Trimming removed 2 bases from V and 6 bases from J, with 8 bases in between. CDR1 is MNHEY, CDR2 SVGAGI, per germline. The CDR3 contains 13 residues. CDR3 region: CASSYEVFNEQFF. CDR3 DNA sequence: TGTGCCAGCAGTTACGAGGTTTTCAATGAGCAGTTCTTC.

The rearrangement links TRBV2 to TRBJ2-5, with D perhaps matching TRBD2 (6 bases). V lost 8 bases and J lost 10, with 14 bases in between. CDR1 is SNHLY, CDR2 FYNNEI, per germline. CDR3 length equals 11 residues. CDR3 sequence reads: CASGTGTHQYF. Written as DNA, the CDR3 is TGTGCCAGCGGAACCGGGACTCACCAGTACTTC.

This clonotype was seen more than once but under ten times. The chain combines TRBV6-1 with TRBJ2-4; D is uncertain. Per the germline V gene, CDR1 is MNHNS and CDR2 is SASEGT. The CDR3 is 15 amino acids. V shed 1 base and J shed 9 bases, with 16 bases lying between them. The CDR3 loop reads CASSEEPPGWGIQYF. CDR3 bases: TGTGCCAGCAGTGAAGAACCGCCCGGGTGGGGCATTCAGTACTTC.

A few counts support this clonotype. This chain joins TRBV5-1 and TRBJ2-1; TRBD2 matches 9 bases. Trimming at V came to 5 bases and at J to 6 bases, leaving 6 bases not matched to a gene. The CDR3 covers 14 residues. Looked up from germline, CDR1 is SGHRS and CDR2 is YFSETQ. This chain's CDR3 is CASRGTSRFNEQFF. The CDR3 DNA is TGCGCCAGCAGGGGGACTAGCAGATTCAATGAGCAGTTCTTC.

The sample holds a few counts of this clonotype. A much larger clonotype is one base distant, so this may be a read error. The chain combines TRBV27 with TRBJ2-7, with D uncertain. V shed 0 bases and J shed 3 bases, with 6 bases lying between them. CDR3 length: 13 amino acids. Germline V gene lookup returns CDR1 MNHEY and CDR2 SMNVEV (reference sequence). The CDR3 loop reads CASSLSDDYEQYF. DNA for the CDR3: TGTGCCAGCAGTTTATCGGACGACTACGAGCAGTACTTC.

This clonotype was observed many times. V gene TRBV11-1 combines with J gene TRBJ2-5, with D perhaps matching TRBD1 (6 bases). The length of the CDR3 is 13 residues. The V gene's germline CDR1 is SGHAT and CDR2 FQDESV (reference sequence). Trimming removed 4 bases from V and 3 bases from J, with 9 bases in between. CDR3 coding DNA: TGTGCCAGCAGCTCAGGGGTGGAAGAGACCCAGTACTTC. Amino acids: CASSSGVEETQYF.

This clonotype was counted only a few times. The chain links TRBV19 to TRBJ1-5; no clear D. Germline V gene lookup returns CDR1 LNHDA and CDR2 SQIVND (reference sequence). Between the trimmed V and J ends, which lost 8 bases and 11 bases, there was a span of 7 bases. This CDR3 region has 9 residues. The CDR3 here is CASGRAQHF. CDR3 DNA sequence: TGTGCCAGTGGCCGTGCCCAGCATTTT.

This clonotype was seen more than once but under ten times. V gene TRBV28 combines with J gene TRBJ2-5; no firm D call. V was pared by 5 bases and J by 5 bases, with 12 bases between. From germline, CDR1 is MDHEN and CDR2 SYDVKM. CDR3 size: 13 residues. CDR3 DNA sequence: TGTGCCAGCAGTAAGATTAGTGGGGAGACCCAGTACTTC. Translated, it gives CASSKISGETQYF.

A word on this clonotype: The germline gene is not matched at one end of the junction; a read error may be the cause. The rearrangement joins TRBV11-3 to TRBJ1-1; the D is unclear. CDR1 and CDR2 (germline): SGHNT, YENEEA. The CDR3 is made up of 12 amino acids. CDR3 in amino acids: CASTLNGAEAFF. The DNA of the CDR3 is TGTGCCAGCACCTTAAACGGAGCTGAAGCTTTCTTT.

In its sample, this clonotype was seen a few times. This chain links TRBV28 with TRBJ2-4, with 7 bases fitting TRBD2. The CDR3 has 19 residues. Germline CDR1 and CDR2: MDHEN and SYDVKM. V shed 3 bases and J 0 bases; nucleotides not matched to a gene: 14. The CDR3 protein is CASSFGPAGVRIAKNIQYF. Here the CDR3 DNA reads TGTGCCAGCAGTTTTGGGCCGGCGGGGGTCCGAATAGCCAAAAACATTCAGTACTTC.

Here the CDR3 DNA reads TGTGCCAGCAGTGTGACAGGGAAGAGGGGAAACATTCAGTACTTC. Its translation is CASSVTGKRGNIQYF. The chain employs TRBV25-1 and TRBJ2-4, with 7 bases aligning to TRBD1. The CDR3 runs to 15 residues. Losses at the gene ends were 4 bases for V and 6 bases for J; bases not matched to a gene: 9. Per germline, CDR1 MGHDK and CDR2 SYGVNS.

The CDR3 bases are TGCAGTGCTAGTGGGCGAGGGACCTACGAGCAGTACTTC. This encodes CSASGRGTYEQYF. V and J are TRBV20-1 and TRBJ2-5, with a weak D call TRBD2 (5 bases). TRBJ2-7 matches the DNA end more closely, so the J call is doubtful. The CDR3 sequence is 13 residues long. CDR1 is DFQATT, CDR2 SNEGSKA, per germline (reference sequence).

This clonotype was detected a few times. The chain joins TRBV28 to TRBJ2-3; D gene ambiguous. Germline-derived CDR1 and CDR2 are MDHEN and SYDVKM. This CDR3 has 10 residues. The V and J ends lost 8 bases and 6 bases respectively, with 6 bases between them. The CDR3 DNA sequence: TGTGCCAGCTCGGAGGATACGCAGTATTTT. It translates to CASSEDTQYF.

The chain is built from TRBV11-1 and TRBJ2-1, with D tentatively TRBD1 or TRBD2 (6 bases each). V gave up 2 bases and J gave up 8 bases, with 13 bases separating them. Germline V CDR1 and CDR2: SGHAT, FQDESV (reference sequence). The CDR3 loop spans 14 amino acids. Here the CDR3 DNA reads TGTGCCAGCAGCTTATCCGGGGGCAGCGATGAGCAGTTCTTC. This codes for CASSLSGGSDEQFF.